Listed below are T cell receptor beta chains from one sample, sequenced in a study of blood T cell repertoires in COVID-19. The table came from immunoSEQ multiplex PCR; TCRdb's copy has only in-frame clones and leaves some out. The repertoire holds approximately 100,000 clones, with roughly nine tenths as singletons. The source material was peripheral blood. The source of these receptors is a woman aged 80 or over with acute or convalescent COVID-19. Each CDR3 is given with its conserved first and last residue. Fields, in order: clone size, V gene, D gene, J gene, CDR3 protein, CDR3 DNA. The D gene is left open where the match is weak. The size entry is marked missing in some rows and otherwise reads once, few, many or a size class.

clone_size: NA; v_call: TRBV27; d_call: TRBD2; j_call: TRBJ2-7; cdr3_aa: CASSLRGVTNYEQYF; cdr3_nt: TGTGCCAGCAGTTTACGGGGGGTTACCAACTACGAGCAGTACTTC
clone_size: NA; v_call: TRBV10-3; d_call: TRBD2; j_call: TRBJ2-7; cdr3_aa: CAISGLAGASGQYF; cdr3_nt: TGTGCCATCAGTGGACTAGCGGGGGCTTCTGGGCAGTACTTC
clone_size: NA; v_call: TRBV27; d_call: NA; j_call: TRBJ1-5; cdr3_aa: CASSPGISNQPQHF; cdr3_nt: TGTGCCAGCAGTCCAGGGATTAGCAATCAGCCCCAGCATTTT
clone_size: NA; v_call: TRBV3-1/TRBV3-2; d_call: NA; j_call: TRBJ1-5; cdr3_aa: CASSQGEISNQPQHF; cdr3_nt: TGTGCCAGCAGCCAAGGGGAGATTAGCAATCAGCCCCAGCATTTT
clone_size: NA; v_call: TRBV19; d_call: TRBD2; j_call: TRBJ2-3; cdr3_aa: CASNGGGAADTQYF; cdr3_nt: TGTGCCAGTAATGGCGGGGGGGCTGCAGATACGCAGTATTTT
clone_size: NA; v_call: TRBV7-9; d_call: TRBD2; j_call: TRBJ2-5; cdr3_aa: CASSAPSGQETQYF; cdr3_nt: TGTGCCAGCAGCGCCCCTAGCGGCCAAGAGACCCAGTACTTC
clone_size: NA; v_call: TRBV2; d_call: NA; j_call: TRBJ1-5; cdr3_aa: CASSLGQTVQPQHF; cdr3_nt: TGTGCCAGCAGTCTTGGGCAGACGGTACAGCCCCAGCATTTT
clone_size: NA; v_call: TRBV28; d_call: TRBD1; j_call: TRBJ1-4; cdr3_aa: CASSLYDRVANEKLFF; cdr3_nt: TGTGCCAGCAGTTTATACGACAGGGTGGCTAATGAAAAACTGTTTTTT
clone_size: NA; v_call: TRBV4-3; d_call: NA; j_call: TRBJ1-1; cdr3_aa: CASSQGSENTEAFF; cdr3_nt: TGCGCCAGCAGCCAAGGTTCAGAGAACACTGAAGCTTTCTTT
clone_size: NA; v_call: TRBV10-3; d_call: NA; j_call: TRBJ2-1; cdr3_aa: CAISEQANEQFF; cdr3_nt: TGTGCCATCAGTGAGCAAGCGAATGAGCAGTTCTTC
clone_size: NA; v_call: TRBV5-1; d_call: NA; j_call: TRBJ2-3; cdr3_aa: CASSLQGPNTDTQYF; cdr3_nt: TGCGCCAGCAGCTTACAGGGACCCAACACAGATACGCAGTATTTT
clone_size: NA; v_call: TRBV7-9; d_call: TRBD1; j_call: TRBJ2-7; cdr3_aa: CASSGTKGPGGPYEQYF; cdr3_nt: TGTGCCAGCAGCGGAACCAAGGGCCCAGGGGGACCCTACGAGCAGTACTTC
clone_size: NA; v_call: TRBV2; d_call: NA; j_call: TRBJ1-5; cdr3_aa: CASRDTMTFNQPQHF; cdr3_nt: TGTGCCAGCCGTGACACGATGACTTTCAATCAGCCCCAGCATTTT
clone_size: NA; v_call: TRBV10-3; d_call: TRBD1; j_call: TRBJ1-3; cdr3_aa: CAISDGQGPGNTIYF; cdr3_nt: TGTGCCATCAGTGATGGACAGGGGCCTGGAAACACCATATATTTT
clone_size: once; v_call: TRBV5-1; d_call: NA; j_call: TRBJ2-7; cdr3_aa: CASSFNGGPAYEQYF; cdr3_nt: TGCGCCAGCAGCTTCAATGGTGGGCCCGCCTACGAGCAGTACTTC
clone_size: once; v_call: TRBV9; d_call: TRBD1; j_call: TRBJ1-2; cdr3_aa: CASSVVQGSSYTF; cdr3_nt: TGTGCCAGCAGCGTAGTACAGGGGTCGAGCTACACCTTC
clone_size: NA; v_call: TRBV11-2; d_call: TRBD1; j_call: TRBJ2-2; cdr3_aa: CASSLRDRGSANTGELFF; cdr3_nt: TGTGCCAGCAGCTTACGGGACAGGGGTTCCGCGAACACCGGGGAGCTGTTTTTT
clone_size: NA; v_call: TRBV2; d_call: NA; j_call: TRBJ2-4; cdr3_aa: CASTEGFFGENIQYF; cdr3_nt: TGTGCCAGCACGGAGGGATTCTTTGGGGAAAACATTCAGTACTTC
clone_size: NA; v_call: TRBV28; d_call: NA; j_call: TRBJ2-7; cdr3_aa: CASSLFGQASYEQYF; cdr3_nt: TGTGCCAGCAGTTTATTTGGACAAGCGTCATACGAGCAGTACTTC
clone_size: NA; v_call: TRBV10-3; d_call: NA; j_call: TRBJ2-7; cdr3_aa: CAISEHGFIPYEQYF; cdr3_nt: TGTGCCATCAGTGAACACGGGTTCATACCGTACGAGCAGTACTTC
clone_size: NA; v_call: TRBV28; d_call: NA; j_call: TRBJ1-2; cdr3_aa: CASSLLQTYGYTF; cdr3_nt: TGTGCCAGCAGTTTATTACAGACGTATGGCTACACCTTC
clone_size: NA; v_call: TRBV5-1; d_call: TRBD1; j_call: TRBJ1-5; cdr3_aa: CASSLEGGTNQPQHF; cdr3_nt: TGCGCCAGCAGCTTGGAAGGGGGCACCAATCAGCCCCAGCATTTT